These T cell receptor beta chains were read from a single sample in a study of patients and donors after allogeneic stem cell transplantation. TCRdb analysed the RT-PCR reads with MiXCR anew, one entry per CDR3 protein. The sample yields about 150,000 distinct CDR3 sequences, roughly two fifths seen once. Material for sequencing was blood, either unsorted or a sorted T cell fraction (not recorded which). These receptor sequences come from a human donor who was either an allogeneic HSCT recipient or a stem cell or donor lymphocyte infusion donor (not recorded which). It is not recorded whose cells these are; they may come from a transplant donor. The conserved cysteine and the conserved F or W are not part of the CDR3 here.

J gene: TRBJ2-7
V gene: TRBV6-1
CDR3 protein: ASSEAGTTNEQY

J gene: TRBJ1-5
V gene: TRBV6-1
CDR3 protein: ASSEAWGGNQPQH

J gene: TRBJ1-1
V gene: TRBV12-3/TRBV12-4
CDR3 protein: ASSPPYRGSTEAF

J gene: TRBJ1-2
V gene: TRBV29-1
CDR3 protein: SVDTAGGYT

J gene: TRBJ1-6
V gene: TRBV12-3/TRBV12-4
CDR3 protein: ASSSGQGNNSPLH

J gene: TRBJ1-1
V gene: TRBV11-2
CDR3 protein: ASSFQGTEAF

J gene: TRBJ1-6
V gene: TRBV6-1
CDR3 protein: ASKIEPSSYNSPLH

J gene: TRBJ1-5
V gene: TRBV10-3
CDR3 protein: AISENRGSNQPQH

J gene: TRBJ2-1
V gene: TRBV5-1
CDR3 protein: ASQGPPHNEQF

J gene: TRBJ1-5
V gene: TRBV7-9
CDR3 protein: ASSSSGGAGDQPQH

J gene: TRBJ1-4
V gene: TRBV9
CDR3 protein: ASSVEGALNEKLF

J gene: TRBJ2-5
V gene: TRBV4-3
CDR3 protein: ASSQDRLAGGLTETQY

J gene: TRBJ1-6
V gene: TRBV12-3/TRBV12-4
CDR3 protein: ATRQDQRYNSPLH

J gene: TRBJ2-7
V gene: TRBV10-3
CDR3 protein: AISGQGGFFYEQY

J gene: TRBJ2-2
V gene: TRBV7-4
CDR3 protein: ASSLEAGGPNTGELF

J gene: TRBJ2-2
V gene: TRBV6-6
CDR3 protein: ASSRVGTLNTGELF

J gene: TRBJ2-1
V gene: TRBV7-9
CDR3 protein: ASSSNRLAGVRSYNEQF

J gene: TRBJ2-1
V gene: TRBV7-9
CDR3 protein: ASSPYARGSYNEQF

J gene: TRBJ1-1
V gene: TRBV6-5
CDR3 protein: ASRYGSTGGTEAF

J gene: TRBJ1-1
V gene: TRBV6-5
CDR3 protein: ASSPRSHTEAF

J gene: TRBJ1-2
V gene: TRBV7-3
CDR3 protein: ASSPSLHPNYGYT

J gene: TRBJ1-2
V gene: TRBV27
CDR3 protein: ASSLHRTGGYGYT

J gene: TRBJ1-4
V gene: TRBV28
CDR3 protein: ASSLNAGTSREKLF

J gene: TRBJ2-3
V gene: TRBV9
CDR3 protein: ASSRTPGRGSDTQY

J gene: TRBJ1-2
V gene: TRBV15
CDR3 protein: ATSRDVGYGYT

J gene: TRBJ1-3
V gene: TRBV7-2
CDR3 protein: ASSLRPFPDGNTIY

J gene: TRBJ1-1
V gene: TRBV9
CDR3 protein: ASSREPGNTEAF

J gene: TRBJ2-2
V gene: TRBV12-3/TRBV12-4
CDR3 protein: ASIDRVTGELF

J gene: TRBJ1-5
V gene: TRBV28
CDR3 protein: ASSSGQLTQPQH

J gene: TRBJ1-2
V gene: TRBV7-9
CDR3 protein: ASSLGPTGSDGYT

J gene: TRBJ1-1
V gene: TRBV7-2
CDR3 protein: ASSLAGIGGHTEAF

J gene: TRBJ1-5
V gene: TRBV25-1
CDR3 protein: ASSAQGDNQPQH

J gene: TRBJ2-5
V gene: TRBV6-2/TRBV6-3
CDR3 protein: ASSYSTGNKETQY

J gene: TRBJ2-7
V gene: TRBV27
CDR3 protein: ASSSKRDVFYEQY

J gene: TRBJ2-3
V gene: TRBV29-1
CDR3 protein: SVAAAGVTTDTQY

J gene: TRBJ2-3
V gene: TRBV20-1
CDR3 protein: SARSRTSGGTDTQY

J gene: TRBJ2-2
V gene: TRBV5-1
CDR3 protein: ASTPREGTGELF

J gene: TRBJ1-4
V gene: TRBV28
CDR3 protein: ASSRGAWNEKLF

J gene: TRBJ2-5
V gene: TRBV5-1
CDR3 protein: ARTTPQY

J gene: TRBJ1-3
V gene: TRBV12-3/TRBV12-4
CDR3 protein: ASRGEFSGNTIY

J gene: TRBJ1-3
V gene: TRBV29-1
CDR3 protein: SVGSRRDTIY

J gene: TRBJ2-2
V gene: TRBV11-2
CDR3 protein: ASSRLQGRAGELF

J gene: TRBJ2-2
V gene: TRBV5-1
CDR3 protein: ASSLGLASTGELF

J gene: TRBJ1-3
V gene: TRBV5-1
CDR3 protein: ASSLDSRSGNTIY

J gene: TRBJ1-5
V gene: TRBV2
CDR3 protein: ASSDGGAPGQPQH

J gene: TRBJ1-2
V gene: TRBV27
CDR3 protein: ASSLYSQGYGYT

J gene: TRBJ2-5
V gene: TRBV28
CDR3 protein: ASSLGRQETQY

J gene: TRBJ2-5
V gene: TRBV3-1
CDR3 protein: ASSQDRRRVETQY

J gene: TRBJ1-1
V gene: TRBV20-1
CDR3 protein: SALKAAGAYTEAF

J gene: TRBJ2-5
V gene: TRBV5-1
CDR3 protein: ASSSDVVQETQY

J gene: TRBJ2-3
V gene: TRBV20-1
CDR3 protein: RPWGGGADTQY

J gene: TRBJ1-2
V gene: TRBV6-1
CDR3 protein: ASSEAWDRGGYT

J gene: TRBJ2-3
V gene: TRBV3-1
CDR3 protein: ASSQVPTSGSTDTQY

J gene: TRBJ1-5
V gene: TRBV12-3/TRBV12-4
CDR3 protein: ASSLDDNQPQH

J gene: TRBJ2-3
V gene: TRBV6-2/TRBV6-3
CDR3 protein: ASSYVRGDTQY

J gene: TRBJ2-5
V gene: TRBV28
CDR3 protein: ATLETTGGHLETQY

J gene: TRBJ2-1
V gene: TRBV6-5
CDR3 protein: ASSYPASGQF

J gene: TRBJ2-1
V gene: TRBV5-1
CDR3 protein: ASSLDPSGGHGGNEQF

J gene: TRBJ2-5
V gene: TRBV10-3
CDR3 protein: AISESLGAPQY

J gene: TRBJ2-1
V gene: TRBV6-2/TRBV6-3
CDR3 protein: ASSPAGQQGLSYNEQF